The clone carrying this T cell receptor beta chain was detected only once. Its specificity is not known. Memory CD4+ T cells were sorted as CD4+CD45RO+CD25- cells. Study-level points and caveats: The larger cohort examined one V-J beta rearrangement, not whole repertoires. The TCR gene usage of tumor memory CD4+ T cells clustered together with blood and lymph node memory CD4+ cells and with lymph node naive CD4+ cells.

Semi-nested PCR with Nested Universal Primer A followed constant-region reverse priming of full-length variable regions. One entry per CDR3 protein, called by TCRdb with MiXCR from the 5' RACE reads. The repertoire holds more than 40,000 distinct CDR3 sequences, with 29% as singletons. This CDR3 spans 12 amino acids. Germline V lookup: CDR1 DFQATT, CDR2 SNEGSKA (reference sequence). V was shortened by 6 bases and J by 3 bases, with 11 bases between the two germline ends. The J gene is TRBJ1-2, the V gene TRBV20-1, with D maybe TRBD1 (5 bases). The source is a female donor with breast cancer. The material sequenced was memory CD4+ T cells sorted from a lymph node. Noted subset: memory CD4+ T cells, CD4+CD45RO+CD25-. Written as DNA, the CDR3 is TGCAGTGCCGGGACCGCCGACTATGGCTACACCTTC. Amino acid sequence: CSAGTADYGYTF.